This TCR beta chain was captured by sequencing in a study of T cells in Graves' hyperthyroidism and ophthalmopathy. Study-level points and caveats: Most clonotypes expanded in the thyroid (above 0.001) were also present in blood. From stable hyperthyroidism, ophthalmopathy was set apart by a 13 V-J model.

The CDR3 sequence is 14 residues long. J was trimmed by 5 bases and V by 3 bases; bases with no gene match: 3. Germline assignment: CDR1 SGDLS and CDR2 YYNGEE. Those patients with uncontrolled infection, other autoimmune disease, pregnancy or lactation were excluded. Diagnoses were established using clinical symptoms, serum thyroxine and TRAb, thyroid ultrasound and orbital computed tomography. This clonotype was counted between two and nine times. The antigen is unknown. RNA transcripts provided the source from which TCR beta CDR3 regions were amplified. During a first-round RT-PCR of the TCR CDR3, the HTBI primer set was used. From the multiplex PCR reads, TCRdb called clonotypes with MiXCR, one entry per CDR3 protein. Seen here are approximately 560,000 distinct CDR3 sequences, just over 45% observed once, and the top ten hold about 7.8%.

The sequenced sample consisted of peripheral blood or thyroid tissue (not recorded which). The chain employs TRBV9 and TRBJ2-2, with 8 bases matching TRBD2. The clonotype originates from a woman between 18 and 30 years old with Graves' hyperthyroidism. DNA of the CDR3: TGTGCCAGCAGCGCGGGAGGGAGGACCGGGGAGCTGTTTTTT. Amino acids: CASSAGGRTGELFF.